The 3 T cell receptor beta chains presented below share a single source sample, sequenced in a study of OX40 agonist ivuxolimab in advanced cancers. Receptors were amplified or captured by the immunoSEQ multiplex PCR assay. The clones in this table, taken by TCRdb from immuneACCESS, are in-frame only. Not every clone is retained; where verified, under half of the shortfall comes from an unresolved V gene, and the cause of the rest is unknown. This sample holds over 80,000 clones; about 90% were observed only once. 4.5% to 5.5% of the sample belongs to the ten largest clones. This material consisted of CD4+ or CD8+ T cells sorted from blood, taken in a trial of the OX40 agonist ivuxolimab. The receptors stem from an adult with an advanced solid tumor such as melanoma, head and neck, liver or kidney cancer.

This clone was counted a few times. The gene calls are TRBV5-1 and TRBJ2-5; 9 positions match TRBD1. The germline CDR1 and CDR2 sequences are SGHRS and YFSETQ. With V trimmed by 4 bases and J by 4 bases, 8 bases remained unmatched. The CDR3 totals 15 residues. CDR3 loop: CASSAHRGLGETQYF. The CDR3 bases are TGCGCCAGCAGCGCACACAGGGGGCTCGGAGAGACCCAGTACTTC. The full variable domain, its missing parts supplied by reference TRBV5-1 and TRBJ2-5, is KAGVTQTPRYLIKTRGQQVTLSCSPISGHRSVSWYQQTPGQGLQFLFEYFSETQRNKGNFPGRFSGRQFSNSRSEMNVSTLELGDSALYLCASSAHRGLGETQYFGPGTRLLVL.

The rearrangement uses TRBV21-1 and TRBJ1-5. TRBV21-1 is classified as a pseudogene. CDR3 length equals 17 residues. The CDR3 DNA reads as TGTGCCAGCAGCAATCGGAACAGGGCGGGACGCAATCAGCCCCAGCATTTT. It specifies CASSNRNRAGRNQPQHF.

The rearrangement links TRBV7-9 to TRBJ1-5; perhaps TRBD1 as D (5 bases). The ends were cut back, 8 bases at V and 13 bases at J, with 15 bases in the middle. Per germline, CDR1 SEHNR and CDR2 FQNEAQ (reference sequence). The CDR3 is 11 amino acids. CDR3 amino acids: CASANRTGQHF. CDR3 sequence (DNA): TGTGCCAGCGCGAACAGGACGGGGCAGCATTTT.